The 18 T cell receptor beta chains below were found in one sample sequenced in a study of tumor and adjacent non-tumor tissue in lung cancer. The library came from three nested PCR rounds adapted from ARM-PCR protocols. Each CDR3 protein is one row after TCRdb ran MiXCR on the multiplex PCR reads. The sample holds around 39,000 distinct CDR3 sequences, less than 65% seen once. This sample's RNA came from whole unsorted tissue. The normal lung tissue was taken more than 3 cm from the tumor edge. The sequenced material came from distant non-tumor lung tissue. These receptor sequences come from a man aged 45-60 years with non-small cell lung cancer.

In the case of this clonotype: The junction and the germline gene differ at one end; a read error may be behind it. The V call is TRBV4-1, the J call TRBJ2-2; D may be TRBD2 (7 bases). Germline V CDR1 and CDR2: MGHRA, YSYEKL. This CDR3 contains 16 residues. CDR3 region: CASSQDPWGGTGEMVF. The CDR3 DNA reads TGCGCCAGCAGCCAAGACCCCTGGGGGGGCACCGGGGAGATGGTTTTT.

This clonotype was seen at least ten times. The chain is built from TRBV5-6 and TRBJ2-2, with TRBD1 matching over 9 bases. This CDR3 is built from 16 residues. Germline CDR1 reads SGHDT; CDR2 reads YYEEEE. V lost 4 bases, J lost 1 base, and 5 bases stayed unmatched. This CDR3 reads CASSRGTGKNTGELFF. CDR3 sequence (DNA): TGTGCCAGCAGCCGGGGGACAGGGAAGAACACCGGGGAGCTGTTTTTT.

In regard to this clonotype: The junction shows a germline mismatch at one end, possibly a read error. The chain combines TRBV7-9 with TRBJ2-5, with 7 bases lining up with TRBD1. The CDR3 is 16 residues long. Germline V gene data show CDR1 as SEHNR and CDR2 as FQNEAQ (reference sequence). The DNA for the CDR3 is TGTGTCAGCAGCGCCGGACAGGCCGGTGTAACAGAGACCCAGTACTTC. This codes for CVSSAGQAGVTETQYF. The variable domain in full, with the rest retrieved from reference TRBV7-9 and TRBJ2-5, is DTGVSQNPRHKITKRGQNVTFRCDPISEHNRLYWYRQTLGQGPEFLTYFQNEAQLEKSRLLSDRFSAERPKGSFSTLEIQRTEQGDSAMYLCVSSAGQAGVTETQYFGPGTRLLVL.

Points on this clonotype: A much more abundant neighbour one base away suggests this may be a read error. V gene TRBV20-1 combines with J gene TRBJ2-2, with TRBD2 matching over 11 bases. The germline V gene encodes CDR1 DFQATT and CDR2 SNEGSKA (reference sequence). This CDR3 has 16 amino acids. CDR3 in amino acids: CSARLAGGLGTRELFF. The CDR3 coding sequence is TGCAGTGCCAGATTAGCGGGAGGGCTAGGCACCCGGGAGCTGTTTTTT.

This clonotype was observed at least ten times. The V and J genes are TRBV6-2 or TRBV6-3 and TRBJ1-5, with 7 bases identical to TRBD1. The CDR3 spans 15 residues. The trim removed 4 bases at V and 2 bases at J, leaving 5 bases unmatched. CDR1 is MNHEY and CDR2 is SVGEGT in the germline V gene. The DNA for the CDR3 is TGTGCCAGCAGTTTAGGGGGCGGAGGCAATCAGCCCCAGCATTTT. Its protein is CASSLGGGGNQPQHF.

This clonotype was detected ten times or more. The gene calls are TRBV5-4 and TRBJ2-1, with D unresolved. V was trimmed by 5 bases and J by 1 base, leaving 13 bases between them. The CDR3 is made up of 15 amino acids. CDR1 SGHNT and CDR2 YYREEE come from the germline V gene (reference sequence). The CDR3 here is CASSVGRVSYNEQFF. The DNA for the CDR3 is TGTGCCAGCAGTGTAGGTAGGGTTTCCTACAATGAGCAGTTCTTC.

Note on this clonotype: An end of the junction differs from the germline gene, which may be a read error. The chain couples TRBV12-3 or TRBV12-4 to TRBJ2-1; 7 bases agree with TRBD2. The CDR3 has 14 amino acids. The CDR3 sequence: CASSFGRGYNEQSF. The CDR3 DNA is TGTGCCAGCAGTTTCGGGCGGGGGTACAATGAGCAGTCCTTC.

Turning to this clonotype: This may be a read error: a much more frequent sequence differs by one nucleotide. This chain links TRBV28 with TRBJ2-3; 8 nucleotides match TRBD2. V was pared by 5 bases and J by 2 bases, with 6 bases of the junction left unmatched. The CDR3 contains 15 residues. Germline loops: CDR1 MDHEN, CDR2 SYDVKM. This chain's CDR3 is CASSVPAGATDTQYF. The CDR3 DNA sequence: TGTGCCAGCAGTGTACCAGCGGGAGCCACAGATACGCAGTATTTT.

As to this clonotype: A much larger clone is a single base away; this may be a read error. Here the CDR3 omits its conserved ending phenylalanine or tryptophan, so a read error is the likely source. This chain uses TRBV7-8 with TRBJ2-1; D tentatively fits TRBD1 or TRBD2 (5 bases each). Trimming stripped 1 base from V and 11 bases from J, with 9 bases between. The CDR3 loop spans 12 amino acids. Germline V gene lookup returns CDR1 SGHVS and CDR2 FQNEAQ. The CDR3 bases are TGTGCCAGCAGCTTAGATGGGGGAAAGCAGTTCTTA. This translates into CASSLDGGKQFL.

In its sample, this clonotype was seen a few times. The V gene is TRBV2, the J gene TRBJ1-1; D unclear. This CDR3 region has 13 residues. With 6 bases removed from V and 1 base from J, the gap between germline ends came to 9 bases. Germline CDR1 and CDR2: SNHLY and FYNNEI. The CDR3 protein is CASRVNRNTEAFF. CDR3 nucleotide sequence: TGTGCCAGCAGAGTAAACAGGAACACTGAAGCTTTCTTT.

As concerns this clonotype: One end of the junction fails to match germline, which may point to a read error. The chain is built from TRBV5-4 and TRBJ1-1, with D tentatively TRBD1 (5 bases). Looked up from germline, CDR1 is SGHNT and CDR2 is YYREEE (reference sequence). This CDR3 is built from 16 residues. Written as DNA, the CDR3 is TGTGCCGGCAGCTACCCCTGGACAAACATGAACACTGAAGCTTTCTTT. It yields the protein CAGSYPWTNMNTEAFF.

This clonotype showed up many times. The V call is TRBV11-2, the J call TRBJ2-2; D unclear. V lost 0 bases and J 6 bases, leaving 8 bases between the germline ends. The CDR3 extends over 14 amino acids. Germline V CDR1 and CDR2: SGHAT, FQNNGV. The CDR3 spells CASSLDRVSGELFF. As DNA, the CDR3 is TGTGCCAGCAGCTTAGATCGTGTGTCCGGGGAGCTGTTTTTT.

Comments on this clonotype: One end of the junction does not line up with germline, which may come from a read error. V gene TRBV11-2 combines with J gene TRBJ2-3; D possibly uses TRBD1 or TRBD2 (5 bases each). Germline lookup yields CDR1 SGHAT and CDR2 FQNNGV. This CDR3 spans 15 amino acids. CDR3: CASSTPGNAGDTQHF. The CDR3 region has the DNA TGTGCCAGCAGCACCCCAGGGAATGCGGGCGATACGCAACATTTT.

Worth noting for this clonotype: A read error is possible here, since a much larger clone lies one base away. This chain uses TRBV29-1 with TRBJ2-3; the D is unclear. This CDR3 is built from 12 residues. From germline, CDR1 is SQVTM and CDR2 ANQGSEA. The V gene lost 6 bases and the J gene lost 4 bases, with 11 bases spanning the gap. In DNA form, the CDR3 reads TGCAGCGTGGGTAGGAACCCAGATACGCAGTATTTT. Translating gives CSVGRNPDTQYF.

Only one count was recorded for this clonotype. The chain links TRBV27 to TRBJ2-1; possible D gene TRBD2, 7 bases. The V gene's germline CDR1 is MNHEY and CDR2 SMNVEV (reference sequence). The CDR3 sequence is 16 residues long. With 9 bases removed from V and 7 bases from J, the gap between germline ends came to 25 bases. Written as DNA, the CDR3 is TGTGCCAGGAGTGGCCCGGACGGGGGGCGGTGGAATGAGCAGTTCTTC. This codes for CARSGPDGGRWNEQFF.

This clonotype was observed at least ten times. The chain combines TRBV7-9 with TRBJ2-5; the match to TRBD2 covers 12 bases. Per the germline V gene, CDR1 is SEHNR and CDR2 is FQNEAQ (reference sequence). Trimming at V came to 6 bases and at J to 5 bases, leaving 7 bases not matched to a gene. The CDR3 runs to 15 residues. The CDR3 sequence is CASRGPGLAGETQYF. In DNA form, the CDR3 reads TGTGCCAGCAGGGGACCGGGACTAGCGGGCGAGACCCAGTACTTC.

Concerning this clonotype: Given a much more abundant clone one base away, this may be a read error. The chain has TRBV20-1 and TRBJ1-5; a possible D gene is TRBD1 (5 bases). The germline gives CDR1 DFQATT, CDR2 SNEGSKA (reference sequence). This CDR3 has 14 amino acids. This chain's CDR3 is CTASDAGRNQPQHF. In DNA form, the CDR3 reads TGCACTGCTAGCGATGCAGGGAGGAATCAGCCCCAGCATTTT.

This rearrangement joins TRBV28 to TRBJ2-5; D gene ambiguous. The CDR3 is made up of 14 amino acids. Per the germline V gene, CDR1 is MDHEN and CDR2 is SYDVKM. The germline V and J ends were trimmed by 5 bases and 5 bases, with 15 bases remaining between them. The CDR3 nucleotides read TGTGCCAGCAGTGGAACAGTCATTCATGAGACCCAGTACTTC. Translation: CASSGTVIHETQYF.